One and the same sample provided the 19 T cell receptor beta chains below, sequenced in a study of T cell responses to AZD1222 COVID-19 vaccine. Measured with immunoSEQ multiplex PCR; TCRdb has only the in-frame clones, and not every one. The sample includes over 110,000 clones, 85% to 95% of them seen just once. Sample: peripheral blood, taken on day 0 of AZD1222 vaccination. Every receptor here comes from an adult in good health.

The chain joins TRBV7-2 to TRBJ2-1; the D gene is possibly TRBD2 (5 bases). Trimming stripped 1 base from V and 7 bases from J, with 14 bases between. Germline lookup yields CDR1 SGHTA and CDR2 FQGNSA. The CDR3 runs to 15 residues. CDR3 amino acids: CASSLVGGPGNEQFF. The CDR3 DNA reads as TGTGCCAGCAGCTTAGTTGGTGGACCGGGGAATGAGCAGTTCTTC.

The V call is TRBV5-1, the J call TRBJ1-2; D is possibly TRBD1 (6 bases). Germline assignment: CDR1 SGHRS and CDR2 YFSETQ. The CDR3 has 14 amino acids. Trimming shortened V by 2 bases and J by 3 bases, and 11 bases separated the two germline ends. CDR3 amino acids: CASSFGGADYGYTF. In DNA form, the CDR3 reads TGCGCCAGCAGCTTTGGGGGCGCCGACTATGGCTACACCTTC.

The gene calls are TRBV6-5 and TRBJ2-7; 11 nucleotides agree with TRBD2. The CDR3 loop spans 15 amino acids. The germline gives CDR1 MNHEY, CDR2 SVGAGI. The V gene end was trimmed by 8 bases and the J gene end by 6 bases; junction bases not matched to a gene: 12. The CDR3 coding sequence is TGTGCCAGCGCGATTCTAGCGGGGGGCAGAGGCGAGCAGTACTTC. This translates into CASAILAGGRGEQYF.

The V and J genes are TRBV7-2 and TRBJ1-2; possibly TRBD1 for D (6 bases). The CDR3 length is 15 residues. The germline V gene has CDR1 SGHTA and CDR2 FQGNSA. Trimming cost V 5 bases and J 6 bases, with 19 bases left between them. As DNA, the CDR3 is TGTGCCAGCAGCCCTCGGCGGGGGGCGAATGATGGCTACACCTTC. Its protein is CASSPRRGANDGYTF.

The chain employs TRBV18 and TRBJ2-5, with TRBD1 identical over 8 bases. This CDR3 spans 13 amino acids. Germline-derived CDR1 and CDR2 are KGHSH and LQKENI. J lost 2 bases, V lost 8 bases, and 4 bases had no gene match. In nucleotides, the CDR3 is TGTGCCAGCGGACAGGGCTGGCAAGAGACCCAGTACTTC. This translates into CASGQGWQETQYF.

The chain employs TRBV4-3 and TRBJ1-6; D unresolved. Trimming took 1 base from V and 7 from J, leaving 5 bases between them. The CDR3 covers 13 residues. Germline lookup yields CDR1 LGHNA and CDR2 YSLEER. The DNA for the CDR3 is TGCGCCAGCAGCCAAGTAACGAATTCACCCCTCCACTTT. Translating it yields CASSQVTNSPLHF.

This chain uses TRBV19 with TRBJ1-1, with 7 positions matching TRBD1. In germline, CDR1 is LNHDA, CDR2 SQIVND (reference sequence). This CDR3 region has 16 residues. The trim removed 5 bases at V and 4 bases at J, leaving 13 bases unmatched. The DNA of the CDR3 is TGTGCCAGTAGTTTACAGGGGTGGTTTAACGGCACTGAAGCTTTCTTT. Its translation: CASSLQGWFNGTEAFF.

The V call is TRBV6-5, the J call TRBJ2-7, with 12 positions matching TRBD2. The V and J ends lost 6 bases and 6 bases, in that order; junction bases with no gene match: 9. The CDR3 runs 15 residues. Per the germline V gene, CDR1 is MNHEY and CDR2 is SVGAGI. Here the CDR3 reads CASSYLAGGPGEQYF. As DNA, the CDR3 is TGTGCCAGCAGCTACCTAGCGGGAGGGCCCGGCGAGCAGTACTTC.

The CDR3 DNA reads as TGTGCCAGTAAAAAACTGACAGGGGCGAACTATGGCTACACCTTC. It yields the protein CASKKLTGANYGYTF. V and J are TRBV19 and TRBJ1-2; the match to TRBD1 covers 8 bases. Trimming cost V 7 bases and J 2 bases; bases outside gene matches: 9. This CDR3 region has 15 residues. Germline V CDR1 and CDR2: LNHDA, SQIVND (reference sequence).

The CDR3: CAISITGTANTEAFF. The CDR3 DNA reads as TGTGCCATCAGTATTACCGGGACCGCCAACACTGAAGCTTTCTTT. The chain joins TRBV10-3 to TRBJ1-1, with TRBD1 as a possible D gene (5 bases). The CDR3 has 15 residues. Deletions cut 5 bases from V and 2 bases from J, with 15 bases between. Germline V gene data show CDR1 as ENHRY and CDR2 as SYGVKD.

The rearrangement links TRBV5-6 to TRBJ1-2; D might be TRBD1 (5 bases). V lost 5 bases and J lost 6, with 20 bases in between. CDR3 size: 15 residues. From germline, CDR1 is SGHDT and CDR2 YYEEEE. Written as DNA, the CDR3 is TGTGCCAGCAGTCAACGCAGGCTCAGGGTAGATGGCTACACCTTC. Protein: CASSQRRLRVDGYTF. The full variable domain, with the rest looked up from reference TRBV5-6 and TRBJ1-2, is DAGVTQSPTHLIKTRGQQVTLRCSPKSGHDTVSWYQQALGQGPQFIFQYYEEEERQRGNFPDRFSGHQFPNYSSELNVNALLLGDSALYLCASSQRRLRVDGYTFGSGTRLTVV.

The chain carries TRBV23-1 and TRBJ2-3; D is perhaps TRBD1 (5 bases). TRBV23-1 is filed as an ORF, its function uncertain. The CDR3 has 15 residues. Trimming took 0 bases from V and 6 from J, leaving 13 bases between them. The CDR3 spells CASSQSSRAPDTQYF. CDR3 bases: TGCGCCAGCAGTCAATCGTCCAGGGCGCCTGATACGCAGTATTTT.

This clone showed up just once. The chain employs TRBV7-8 and TRBJ2-7; D is unclear. CDR1 and CDR2 (germline): SGHVS, FQNEAQ. Between the trimmed V and J ends, which lost 1 base and 3 bases, there was a span of 7 bases. This CDR3 is 13 amino acids long. CDR3 sequence: CASSLEPGYEQYF. The CDR3 region has the DNA TGTGCCAGCAGCTTAGAACCTGGCTACGAGCAGTACTTC.

This chain uses TRBV5-1 with TRBJ2-2; D is unresolved. The CDR3 sequence is 13 residues long. CDR1 and CDR2 (germline): SGHRS, YFSETQ. V lost 2 bases, J lost 6 bases, and 8 bases lay in between. The chain's CDR3 is CASSFPGPGELFF. CDR3 nucleotides: TGCGCCAGCAGCTTCCCCGGCCCCGGGGAGCTGTTTTTT.

The CDR3 is CASSSLWAGKNIQYF. The CDR3 DNA reads as TGTGCCAGCAGTTCTTTATGGGCTGGCAAAAACATTCAGTACTTC. The chain joins TRBV6-2 or TRBV6-3 to TRBJ2-4; D gene unclear. CDR1 and CDR2 from the germline V gene are MNHEY and SVGEGT. CDR3 length equals 15 residues. Deletions cut 4 bases from V and 3 bases from J, with 13 bases between.

The chain joins TRBV9 to TRBJ2-3, with TRBD1 identical over 8 bases. CDR3 size: 15 residues. From germline, CDR1 is SGDLS and CDR2 YYNGEE. Trimming removed 4 bases from V and 3 bases from J; junction bases left unmatched: 7. CDR3 protein: CASSPYTGGTDTQYF. CDR3 DNA: TGTGCCAGCAGCCCTTACACAGGGGGGACAGATACGCAGTATTTT.

The V and J genes are TRBV9 and TRBJ2-3, with 14 bases that match TRBD2. With V trimmed by 4 bases and J by 6 bases, 7 bases remained unmatched. In germline, CDR1 is SGDLS, CDR2 YYNGEE. CDR3 length equals 16 residues. CDR3 DNA: TGTGCCAGCAGCCCGAGACTAGCGGGGGGGGTGGATACGCAGTATTTT. Amino acids: CASSPRLAGGVDTQYF.

Only one count was recorded for this clone. The rearrangement uses TRBV6-5 and TRBJ2-1; perhaps TRBD2 as D (6 bases). Germline assignment: CDR1 MNHEY and CDR2 SVGAGI. V lost 10 bases to trimming and J lost 3 bases, with 16 bases between them. This CDR3 has 14 amino acids. CDR3 sequence reads: CATGGKDYYNEQFF. The CDR3 coding sequence is TGTGCCACCGGCGGAAAGGACTACTACAATGAGCAGTTCTTC.

V and J are TRBV5-4 and TRBJ1-2, with a tentative D call TRBD1 (5 bases). This CDR3 contains 17 residues. Germline CDR1 is SGHNT and CDR2 is YYREEE (reference sequence). V lost 4 bases and J 0 bases, leaving 19 bases between the germline ends. CDR3 coding DNA: TGTGCCAGCAGCCCCGGCAGGGCCCTTTTAGCTAACTATGGCTACACCTTC. Amino acid sequence: CASSPGRALLANYGYTF.